This passage covers 2 T cell receptor beta chains from one sample sequenced in a study of T cells in Graves' hyperthyroidism and ophthalmopathy. Template material for amplifying TCR beta CDR3 regions consisted of RNA transcripts. First-round RT-PCR with HTBI primers amplified the TCR CDR3 region. TCRdb reprocessed the multiplex PCR reads via MiXCR and lists one record per CDR3 protein. The table records approximately 870,000 distinct CDR3 sequences, around 38% of them present only once. The sequenced material came from blood. The receptors shown here come from a young man with Graves' hyperthyroidism.

This clonotype has at least ten counts. This chain links TRBV15 with TRBJ2-5; D gene ambiguous. The CDR3 runs 12 residues. Per the germline V gene, CDR1 is LNHNV and CDR2 is YYDKDF (reference sequence). The ends were cut back, 8 bases at V and 5 bases at J, with 12 bases in the middle. The CDR3 DNA reads as TGTGCCACCGAATCCGTGGAGGAGACCCAGTACTTC. The encoded protein is CATESVEETQYF. The whole variable domain, remainder taken from reference TRBV15 and TRBJ2-5, is DAMVIQNPRYQVTQFGKPVTLSCSQTLNHNVMYWYQQKSSQAPKLLFHYYDKDFNNEADTPDNFQSRRPNTSFCFLDIRSPGLGDTAMYLCATESVEETQYFGPGTRLLVL.

This clonotype was seen more than once but under ten times. The chain joins TRBV14 to TRBJ1-5; D not resolved. Germline CDR1 reads SGHDN; CDR2 reads FVKESK. V was clipped by 2 bases and J by 15 bases, with 17 bases between them. This CDR3 contains 13 residues. This CDR3 is CASSQPRGGLRHF. The CDR3 DNA reads as TGTGCCAGCAGCCAACCACGGGGAGGCTTGCGGCATTTT.